Included here is one T cell receptor (beta chain) sequence, with context. What it recognizes is unknown. The V gene end was trimmed by 0 bases and the J gene end by 7 bases; junction bases not matched to a gene: 7. The length of the CDR3 is 16 residues. Germline loops: CDR1 MNHEY, CDR2 SVGAGI. This entry comes from a study of cytomegalovirus exposure and HLA in healthy donors. The PCR contained 60 Vbeta and 13 Jbeta primers. Here immunoSEQ multiplex PCR was the method, and the copy in TCRdb shows in-frame clones only, minus some. The table has approximately 130,000 clones, 65% to 90% seen once; the top ten hold around 2.3%. Points from the study as a whole: Most observed TCR sequences were rare, whereas some public TCRs were detected in many donors. With DRB1 most and HLA-C fewest, TCR association rates differed between HLA loci in a later analysis. The classifier reportedly diagnosed cytomegalovirus status with high specificity and sensitivity.

The receptor was derived from a woman in her thirties or forties in good health and CMV-seronegative. The genes are TRBV6-5 and TRBJ2-1; 9 nucleotides agree with TRBD2. Sequenced material: PBMCs. Written as DNA, the CDR3 is TGTGCCAGCAGTTACTCGGGCGGGAGGGCCGTTAATGAGCAGTTCTTC. Protein sequence: CASSYSGGRAVNEQFF.